These T cell receptor beta chains were read from a single sample in a study of blood T cell repertoires in COVID-19. The assay was immunoSEQ multiplex PCR, and TCRdb's table has in-frame clones only and misses some. The profile shows 200,000 to 250,000 clones, approximately 81% of them singletons. The specimen was peripheral blood. Every receptor here comes from a woman aged 80 or older with active or convalescent COVID-19. The CDR3 runs from the conserved cysteine through the conserved F or W. The D gene is left open where the match is weak. Clone size is given for some rows only: seen once, a few or many times, or a class if the clone is expanded.

v_call	d_call	clone_size	j_call	cdr3_aa	cdr3_nt
TRBV29-1	NA	NA	TRBJ1-2	CSVNQGYGYTF	TGCAGCGTGAACCAGGGCTATGGCTACACCTTC
TRBV2	TRBD1	NA	TRBJ1-5	CASSGTGGYQPQHF	TGTGCCAGCAGTGGGACAGGGGGCTATCAGCCCCAGCATTTT
TRBV14	NA	NA	TRBJ1-2	CASSQVQGSHYGYTF	TGTGCCAGCAGCCAAGTGCAGGGTTCTCACTATGGCTACACCTTC
TRBV7-2	NA	NA	TRBJ1-1	CASSSTSAGLGTEAFF	TGTGCCAGCAGCTCCACATCCGCAGGGTTGGGCACTGAAGCTTTCTTT
TRBV2	TRBD1	NA	TRBJ2-7	CASNQQGLTYEQYF	TGTGCCAGCAATCAACAGGGGTTAACCTACGAGCAGTACTTC
TRBV12-3/TRBV12-4	NA	NA	TRBJ2-7	CAIAERRGEQYF	TGTGCCATCGCTGAAAGGAGGGGCGAGCAGTACTTC
TRBV18	NA	NA	TRBJ2-5	CASSPGLRETQYF	TGTGCCAGCTCACCAGGGCTTAGGGAGACCCAGTACTTC
TRBV18	NA	NA	TRBJ2-3	CASSPPPTGNTDTQYF	TGTGCCAGCTCACCACCTCCAACGGGAAACACAGATACGCAGTATTTT
TRBV5-1	NA	NA	TRBJ1-2	CASSLQGIDGYTF	TGCGCCAGCAGCTTGCAGGGAATTGATGGCTACACCTTC
TRBV18	TRBD2	few	TRBJ2-3	CASSPLTGGAADTQYF	TGTGCCAGCTCACCACTTACCGGGGGGGCGGCAGATACGCAGTATTTT
TRBV11-3	NA	NA	TRBJ1-1	CASSPGGAGTEAFF	TGTGCCAGCAGCCCGGGGGGCGCGGGCACTGAAGCTTTCTTT
TRBV7-8	NA	few	TRBJ2-5	CASSLQGRRQETQYF	TGTGCCAGCAGCCTCCAAGGACGGAGGCAAGAGACCCAGTACTTC
TRBV5-4	TRBD2	NA	TRBJ2-3	CASSYDRTSADTQYF	TGTGCCAGCAGCTACGACCGGACTAGCGCAGATACGCAGTATTTT
TRBV19	NA	NA	TRBJ1-2	CASSARQDIYGYTF	TGTGCCAGTAGTGCCCGACAGGATATCTATGGCTACACCTTC
TRBV28	TRBD2	NA	TRBJ2-1	CASRAGTTIDEQFF	TGTGCCAGCAGGGCCGGGACTACCATCGATGAGCAGTTCTTC
TRBV5-1	TRBD2	NA	TRBJ2-5	CASSLGTSGGQETQYF	TGCGCCAGCAGCTTGGGTACTAGCGGGGGCCAAGAGACCCAGTACTTC
TRBV19	NA	NA	TRBJ2-1	CASSDSFNGDNEQFF	TGTGCCAGTAGCGACTCGTTCAATGGTGACAATGAGCAGTTCTTC
TRBV9	TRBD1	NA	TRBJ1-6	CASSARTGLENSPLHF	TGTGCCAGCAGCGCTCGGACAGGGCTGGAGAATTCACCCCTCCACTTT
TRBV6-5	TRBD1	NA	TRBJ1-1	CASSSNRGRGTEAFF	TGTGCCAGCAGTTCCAACAGGGGTAGGGGGACTGAAGCTTTCTTT
TRBV7-2	NA	NA	TRBJ1-2	CASSFPGLTYGYTF	TGTGCCAGCAGCTTCCCCGGTCTTACTTATGGCTACACCTTC
TRBV4-2	NA	NA	TRBJ1-5	CASSRDLHQPQHF	TGTGCCAGCAGTCGAGATCTGCATCAGCCCCAGCATTTT
TRBV9	NA	NA	TRBJ1-4	CASSPMGQGEKLFF	TGTGCCAGCAGCCCCATGGGCCAGGGTGAAAAACTGTTTTTT
TRBV6-2/TRBV6-3	NA	NA	TRBJ1-5	CASSYSSGGHMHQPQHF	TGTGCCAGCAGTTACTCGAGCGGGGGACACATGCATCAGCCCCAGCATTTT
TRBV19	NA	NA	TRBJ2-7	CASSIQASYEQYF	TGTGCCAGTAGTATCCAGGCCTCCTACGAGCAGTACTTC
TRBV4-3	NA	NA	TRBJ1-1	CASSQAGTLNTEAFF	TGCGCCAGCAGCCAGGCAGGGACTCTGAACACTGAAGCTTTCTTT
TRBV11-2	TRBD1	NA	TRBJ2-1	CASSPYGQGRGEQFF	TGTGCCAGCAGCCCGTATGGACAGGGGCGAGGGGAGCAGTTCTTC
TRBV7-2	TRBD2	NA	TRBJ2-5	CASSLAQGGSGGQETQYF	TGTGCCAGCAGCTTAGCCCAAGGGGGTAGCGGGGGCCAAGAGACCCAGTACTTC
TRBV28	NA	NA	TRBJ2-7	CASSFQAQGYEQYF	TGTGCCAGCAGTTTTCAGGCCCAGGGGTACGAGCAGTACTTC
TRBV11-1	TRBD1	many	TRBJ1-3	CASSQNRGAGNTIYF	TGTGCCAGCAGCCAGAACAGGGGCGCCGGAAACACCATATATTTT
TRBV2	NA	NA	TRBJ2-1	CASSLDFNEQFF	TGTGCCAGCAGTCTCGACTTCAATGAGCAGTTCTTC
TRBV19	NA	NA	TRBJ1-5	CASSPLRGSAEPQHF	TGTGCCAGTAGTCCCCTCCGGGGGTCAGCGGAGCCCCAGCATTTT
TRBV25-1	NA	NA	TRBJ1-1	CASSEAGRTEAFF	TGTGCCAGCAGTGAAGCCGGGAGGACTGAAGCTTTCTTT
TRBV7-2	NA	few	TRBJ1-5	CASSLERGLNQPQHF	TGTGCCAGCAGCTTAGAGCGGGGGCTCAATCAGCCCCAGCATTTT
TRBV7-8	NA	NA	TRBJ2-5	CASSIPGGPYF	TGTGCCAGCAGCATACCCGGCGGTCCGTACTTC
TRBV11-2	TRBD2	NA	TRBJ2-1	CASSPLSGGRDEQFF	TGTGCCAGCAGCCCCTTGTCGGGAGGGCGAGATGAGCAGTTCTTC
TRBV18	TRBD2	NA	TRBJ2-1	CASSPRTSGGAGEQFF	TGTGCCAGCTCACCACGTACTAGCGGGGGGGCCGGTGAGCAGTTCTTC
TRBV11-3	NA	NA	TRBJ2-2	CASSLVGANTGELFF	TGTGCCAGCAGCTTAGTAGGGGCGAACACCGGGGAGCTGTTTTTT
TRBV2	TRBD1	NA	TRBJ1-5	CASSRDRGQLYSNQPQHF	TGTGCCAGCAGCCGGGACAGGGGGCAACTCTATAGCAATCAGCCCCAGCATTTT
TRBV27	NA	NA	TRBJ2-1	CASSNPQGSTYNEQFF	TGTGCCAGCAGTAACCCACAGGGATCTACTTACAATGAGCAGTTCTTC
TRBV29-1	TRBD2	NA	TRBJ2-3	CSGGTSGKTDTQYF	TGCAGCGGTGGGACTAGCGGGAAAACAGATACGCAGTATTTT
TRBV29-1	NA	once	TRBJ1-1	CSGGGMNTEAFF	TGCAGCGGAGGCGGGATGAACACTGAAGCTTTCTTT
TRBV5-1	NA	few	TRBJ1-2	CASSLDTSRIFNYGYTF	TGCGCCAGCAGCTTGGACACCTCCCGAATATTTAACTATGGCTACACCTTC
TRBV7-9	TRBD2	NA	TRBJ2-5	CASRREVTLETQYF	TGTGCCAGCAGACGGGAGGTCACTTTGGAGACCCAGTACTTC
TRBV23-1	TRBD2	NA	TRBJ2-1	CASSQSNSGTVSNEQFF	TGCGCCAGCAGTCAATCGAATAGCGGGACCGTCTCAAATGAGCAGTTCTTC
TRBV5-1	TRBD2	NA	TRBJ2-1	CASSSTSSGINEQFF	TGCGCCAGCAGCTCAACCTCTAGCGGTATCAATGAGCAGTTCTTC